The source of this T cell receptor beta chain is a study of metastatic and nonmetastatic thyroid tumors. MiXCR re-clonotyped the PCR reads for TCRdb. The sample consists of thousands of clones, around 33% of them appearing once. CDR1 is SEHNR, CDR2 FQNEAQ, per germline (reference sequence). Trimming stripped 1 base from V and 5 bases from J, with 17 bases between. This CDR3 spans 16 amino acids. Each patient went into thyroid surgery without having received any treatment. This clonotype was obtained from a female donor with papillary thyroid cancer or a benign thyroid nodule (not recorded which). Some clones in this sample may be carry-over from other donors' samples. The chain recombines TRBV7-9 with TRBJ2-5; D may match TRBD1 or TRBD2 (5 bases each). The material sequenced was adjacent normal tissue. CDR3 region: CASSLEGPSDRETQYF. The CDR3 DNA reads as TGTGCCAGCAGCTTAGAGGGACCTTCCGATCGGGAGACCCAGTACTTC.